The clone carrying this T cell receptor beta chain occurred a few times. Libraries of TCR beta were made from 1.5 to 2 micrograms of genomic DNA that came from cryopreserved PBMCs. The assay was immunoSEQ multiplex PCR, and TCRdb's table has in-frame clones only and misses some. The sample contains some 130,000 clones, 76% of which appear only once. V was clipped by 5 bases and J by 7 bases, with 8 bases between them. Germline lookup yields CDR1 SEHNR and CDR2 FQNEAQ (reference sequence). This CDR3 is 11 amino acids long. This entry comes from a study of cytotoxic CD8 clonotypes in ibrutinib-treated CLL.

The specimen comprised PBMCs, sampled after 24 months of ibrutinib treatment. The chain recombines TRBV7-9 with TRBJ1-1, with D possibly TRBD1 on 6 matching bases. This sequence originates from a human donor with chronic lymphocytic leukemia. CDR3: CASSPQGEAFF. In DNA form, the CDR3 reads TGTGCCAGCAGCCCACAGGGTGAAGCTTTCTTT.